What follows are 19 T cell receptor beta chains derived from one specimen sequenced in a study of blood T cell repertoires in COVID-19. Using immunoSEQ multiplex PCR, the repertoire was profiled, and TCRdb retains in-frame clones only, with some absent. The sample lists around 38,000 clones; around nine tenths were seen once. Sequencing used peripheral blood. The receptor set was obtained from a man between 65 and 85 years old with acute or convalescent COVID-19.

The J gene is TRBJ1-1, the V gene TRBV20-1; unclear D gene. The germline V and J ends were trimmed by 3 bases and 0 bases, with 17 bases remaining between them. This CDR3 contains 16 residues. The germline CDR1 and CDR2 sequences are DFQATT and SNEGSKA (reference sequence). The DNA for the CDR3 is TGCAGTGCTAGTTCGCCCCGCACCACGGTGAACACTGAAGCTTTCTTT. This translates into CSASSPRTTVNTEAFF.

The CDR3 spells CASSLGRDIQYF. CDR3 DNA: TGTGCCAGCAGCTTAGGTAGAGACATTCAGTACTTC. V usage is TRBV11-3 and J usage is TRBJ2-4; D remains ambiguous. V was pared by 1 base and J by 8 bases, with 6 bases between. The germline V gene has CDR1 SGHNT and CDR2 YENEEA. This CDR3 spans 12 amino acids.

This clone has a single count. The CDR3 DNA is TGTGCCAGCAGCTTAGGAGGCGACCAAGAGACCCAGTACTTC. It encodes CASSLGGDQETQYF. The rearrangement uses TRBV7-9 and TRBJ2-5, with D unclear. The CDR3 loop spans 14 amino acids. The germline gives CDR1 SEHNR, CDR2 FQNEAQ (reference sequence). V gave up 1 base and J gave up 0 bases, with 6 bases separating them.

This sequence joins TRBV4-3 and TRBJ1-4; 8 positions match TRBD1. Germline CDR1 and CDR2: LGHNA and YSLEER. The CDR3 sequence is 16 residues long. J gave up 5 bases and V 0 bases, and 5 bases lay outside the gene matches. In DNA form, the CDR3 reads TGCGCCAGCAGCCAAGAATCAGGACAGGGAAATGAAAAACTGTTTTTT. This codes for CASSQESGQGNEKLFF.

This clone occurred once. This chain joins TRBV28 and TRBJ1-1; possible D gene TRBD1, 5 bases. Trimming cost V 5 bases and J 11 bases, with 15 bases left between them. The germline V gene has CDR1 MDHEN and CDR2 SYDVKM. CDR3 length: 12 amino acids. The CDR3 sequence: CASSQTAKGAFF. CDR3 DNA sequence: TGTGCCAGCAGTCAGACAGCCAAGGGGGCTTTCTTT.

This clone has more than one count but fewer than ten. This chain uses TRBV4-3 with TRBJ1-2; 10 bases are shared with TRBD1. Germline CDR1 and CDR2: LGHNA and YSLEER. V gave up 2 bases and J gave up 4 bases; unmatched junction bases: 19. The CDR3 is 20 residues long. CDR3 coding DNA: TGCGCCAGCAGCCAATTTAGCACAACCGGGACAGGGGCACTCCCCTATGGCTACACCTTC. Residues: CASSQFSTTGTGALPYGYTF.

This clone appeared once. The CDR3 DNA follows: TGTGCCAGCCGGACAGGCAGGGGGTCCACTAATGAAAAACTGTTTTTT. Translated, it gives CASRTGRGSTNEKLFF. The gene calls are TRBV7-8 and TRBJ1-4, with 7 nucleotides matching TRBD1. Germline V lookup: CDR1 SGHVS, CDR2 FQNEAQ. The CDR3 is made up of 16 amino acids. After removal of 8 bases from V and 2 bases from J, the junction contained 11 bases not matched to a gene. Supplemented by reference TRBV7-8 and TRBJ1-4, the full variable domain reads GAGVSQSPRYKVAKRGQDVALRCDPISGHVSLFWYQQALGQGPEFLTYFQNEAQLDKSGLPSDRFFAERPEGSVSTLKIQRTQQEDSAVYLCASRTGRGSTNEKLFFGSGTQLSVL.

J is TRBJ2-7 and V is TRBV2; D is ambiguous. This CDR3 is built from 11 residues. V was cut by 4 bases and J by 3 bases, with 4 bases left in between. CDR1 SNHLY and CDR2 FYNNEI come from the germline V gene. Written as DNA, the CDR3 is TGTGCCAGCAGTGTAGACTACGAGCAGTACTTC. This sequence encodes CASSVDYEQYF.

The rearrangement uses TRBV27 and TRBJ2-6; D is possibly TRBD2 (5 bases). This CDR3 contains 16 residues. V lost 11 bases to trimming and J lost 3 bases, with 20 bases between them. Germline V gene lookup returns CDR1 MNHEY and CDR2 SMNVEV (reference sequence). In nucleotides, the CDR3 is TGTGCCTCCACCGGGTGGACCGGACTTGGGGCCAACGTCCTGACTTTC. This encodes CASTGWTGLGANVLTF.

The J gene is TRBJ2-1, the V gene TRBV7-3, with 7 bases identical to TRBD2. This CDR3 is 16 amino acids long. Germline values: CDR1 SGHTA, CDR2 FQGTGA. V dropped 5 bases and J dropped 5; count of bases not matched to a gene: 12. The CDR3 loop is CASSQDPGGLDNEQFF. The CDR3 region has the DNA TGTGCCAGCAGCCAAGACCCGGGAGGCCTAGACAATGAGCAGTTCTTC.

The rearrangement joins TRBV10-2 to TRBJ2-7, with D maybe TRBD1 (5 bases). Germline-derived CDR1 and CDR2 are WSHSY and SAAADI. Trimming removed 6 bases from V and 6 bases from J, with 12 bases in between. The CDR3 runs to 12 residues. The CDR3 spells CASRGQGGEQYF. The CDR3, as DNA: TGCGCCAGCAGGGGGCAGGGCGGCGAGCAGTACTTC.

The V and J genes are TRBV5-1 and TRBJ2-6, with D possibly being TRBD2 (5 bases). Germline V lookup: CDR1 SGHRS, CDR2 YFSETQ. Trimming removed 2 bases from V and 0 bases from J, with 9 bases in between. CDR3 length: 16 residues. Here the CDR3 DNA reads TGCGCCAGCAGCTTCGGACTTCTCTCTGGGGCCAACGTCCTGACTTTC. Translated: CASSFGLLSGANVLTF. Supplemented by reference TRBV5-1 and TRBJ2-6, the full variable domain reads KAGVTQTPRYLIKTRGQQVTLSCSPISGHRSVSWYQQTPGQGLQFLFEYFSETQRNKGNFPGRFSGRQFSNSRSEMNVSTLELGDSALYLCASSFGLLSGANVLTFGAGSRLTVL.

The chain is built from TRBV5-1 and TRBJ2-3; TRBD2 agrees at 9 bases. The CDR3 is made up of 15 amino acids. J was trimmed by 2 bases and V by 7 bases; bases with no gene match: 8. CDR1 and CDR2 (germline): SGHRS, YFSETQ. The CDR3 loop is CASSEASGVTDTQYF. The CDR3 nucleotides are TGCGCCAGCTCCGAGGCTAGCGGGGTCACAGATACGCAGTATTTT.

This sequence joins TRBV18 and TRBJ1-2, with D unclear. V was trimmed by 6 bases and J by 2 bases, leaving 10 bases between them. This CDR3 comprises 13 residues. CDR1 KGHSH and CDR2 LQKENI come from the germline V gene. The CDR3 region has the DNA TGTGCCAGCTCTCCTACAGAGAACTATGGCTACACCTTC. Protein: CASSPTENYGYTF.

V is TRBV4-2 and J is TRBJ2-1; the D is unclear. V was clipped by 0 bases and J by 10 bases, with 13 bases between them. Per the germline V gene, CDR1 is LGHNA and CDR2 is YNFKEQ. The CDR3 runs 14 residues. The CDR3 spells CASSQDPSLGEQFF. DNA for the CDR3: TGTGCCAGCAGCCAAGATCCGTCTCTAGGAGAGCAGTTCTTC.

The chain combines TRBV10-3 with TRBJ1-1; weak D call: TRBD1 (6 bases). This CDR3 is built from 12 residues. The V end was cut by 11 bases, the J end by 1 base, with 11 bases between. Germline loops: CDR1 ENHRY, CDR2 SYGVKD. The DNA of the CDR3 is TGTGCCGGAGGACAGCAGAACACTGAAGCTTTCTTT. It translates to CAGGQQNTEAFF.

This clone was picked up one time. V usage is TRBV19 and J usage is TRBJ1-4; the match to TRBD1 covers 9 bases. V lost 5 bases to trimming and J lost 8 bases; unmatched junction nucleotides: 15. The CDR3 length is 17 residues. Germline lookup yields CDR1 LNHDA and CDR2 SQIVND (reference sequence). This CDR3 reads CASSHHWDRDRGEKLFF. DNA for the CDR3: TGTGCCAGTAGTCACCATTGGGACAGGGACCGTGGCGAAAAACTGTTTTTT.

There are a few counts of this clone. The J gene is TRBJ2-3, the V gene TRBV27, with 11 nucleotides matching TRBD2. The CDR3 totals 16 residues. Germline V gene data show CDR1 as MNHEY and CDR2 as SMNVEV (reference sequence). V lost 5 bases to trimming and J lost 2 bases; unmatched junction nucleotides: 6. The CDR3 sequence: CASSPILAGDTDTQYF. CDR3 bases: TGTGCCAGCAGTCCCATACTAGCGGGAGACACAGATACGCAGTATTTT.

This chain connects TRBV30 to TRBJ2-3; 10 nucleotides align to TRBD2. Per germline, CDR1 GTSNPN and CDR2 SVGIG (reference sequence). This CDR3 has 14 residues. J gave up 5 bases and V 1 base, and 3 bases lay outside the gene matches. The CDR3 reads CAWSEIAGGDTQYF. The CDR3, as DNA: TGTGCCTGGAGTGAGATAGCGGGGGGAGATACGCAGTATTTT. Full variable domain (rest looked up from reference TRBV30 and TRBJ2-3): SQTIHQWPATLVQPVGSPLSLECTVEGTSNPNLYWYRQAAGRGLQLLFYSVGIGQISSEVPQNLSASRPQDRQFILSSKKLLLSDSGFYLCAWSEIAGGDTQYFGPGTRLTVL.